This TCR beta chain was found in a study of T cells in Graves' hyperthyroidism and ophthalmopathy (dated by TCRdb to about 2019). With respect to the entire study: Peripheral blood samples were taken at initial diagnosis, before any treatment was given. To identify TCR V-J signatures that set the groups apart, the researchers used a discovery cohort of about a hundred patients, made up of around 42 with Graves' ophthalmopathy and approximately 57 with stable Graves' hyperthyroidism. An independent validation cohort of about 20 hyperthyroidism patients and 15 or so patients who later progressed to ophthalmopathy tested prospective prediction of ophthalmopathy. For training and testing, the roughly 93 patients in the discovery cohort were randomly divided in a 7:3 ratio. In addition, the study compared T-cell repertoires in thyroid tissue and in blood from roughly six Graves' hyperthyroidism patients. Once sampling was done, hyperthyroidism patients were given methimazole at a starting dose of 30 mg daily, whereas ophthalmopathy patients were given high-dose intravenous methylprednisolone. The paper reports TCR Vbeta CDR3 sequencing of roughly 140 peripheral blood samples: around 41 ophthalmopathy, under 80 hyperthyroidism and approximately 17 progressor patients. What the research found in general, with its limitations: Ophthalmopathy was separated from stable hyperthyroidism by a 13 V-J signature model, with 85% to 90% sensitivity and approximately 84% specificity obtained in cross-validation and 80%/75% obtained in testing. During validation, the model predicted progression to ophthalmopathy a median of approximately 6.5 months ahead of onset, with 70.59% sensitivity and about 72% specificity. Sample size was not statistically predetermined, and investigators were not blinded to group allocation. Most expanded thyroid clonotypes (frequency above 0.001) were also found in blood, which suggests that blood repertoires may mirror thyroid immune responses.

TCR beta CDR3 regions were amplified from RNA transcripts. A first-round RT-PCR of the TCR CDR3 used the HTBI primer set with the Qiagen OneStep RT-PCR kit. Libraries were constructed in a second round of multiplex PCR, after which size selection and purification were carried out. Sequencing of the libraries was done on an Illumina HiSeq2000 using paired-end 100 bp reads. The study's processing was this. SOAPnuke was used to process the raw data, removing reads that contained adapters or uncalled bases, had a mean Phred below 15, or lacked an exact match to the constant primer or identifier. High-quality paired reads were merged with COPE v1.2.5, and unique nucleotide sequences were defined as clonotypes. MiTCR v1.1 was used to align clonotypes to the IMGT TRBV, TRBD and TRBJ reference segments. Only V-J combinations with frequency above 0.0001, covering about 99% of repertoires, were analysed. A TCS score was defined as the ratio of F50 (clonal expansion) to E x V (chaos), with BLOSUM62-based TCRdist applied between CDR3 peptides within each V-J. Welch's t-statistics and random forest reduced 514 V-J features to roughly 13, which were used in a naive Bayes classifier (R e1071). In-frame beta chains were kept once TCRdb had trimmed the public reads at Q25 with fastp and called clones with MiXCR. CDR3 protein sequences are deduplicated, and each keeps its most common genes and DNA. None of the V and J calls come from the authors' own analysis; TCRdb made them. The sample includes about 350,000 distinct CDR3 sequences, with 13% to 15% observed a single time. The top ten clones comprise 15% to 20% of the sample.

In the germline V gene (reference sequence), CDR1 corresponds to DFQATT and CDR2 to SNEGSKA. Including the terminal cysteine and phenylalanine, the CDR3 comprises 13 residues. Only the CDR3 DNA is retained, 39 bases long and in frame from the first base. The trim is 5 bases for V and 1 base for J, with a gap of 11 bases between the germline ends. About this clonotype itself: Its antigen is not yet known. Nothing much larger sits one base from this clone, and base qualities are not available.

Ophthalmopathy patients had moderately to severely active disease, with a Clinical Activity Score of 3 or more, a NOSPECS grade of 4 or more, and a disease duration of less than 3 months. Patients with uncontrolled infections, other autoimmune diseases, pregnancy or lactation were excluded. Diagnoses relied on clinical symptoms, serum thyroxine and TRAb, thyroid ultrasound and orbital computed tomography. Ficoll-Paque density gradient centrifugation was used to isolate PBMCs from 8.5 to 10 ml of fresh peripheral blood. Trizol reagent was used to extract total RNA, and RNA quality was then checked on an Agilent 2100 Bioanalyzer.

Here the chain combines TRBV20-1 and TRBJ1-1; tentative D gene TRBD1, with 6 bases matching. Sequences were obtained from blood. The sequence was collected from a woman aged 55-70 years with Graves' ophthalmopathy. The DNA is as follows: TGCAGTGCTCTTAGGGGGGGGAACACTGAAGCTTTCTTT. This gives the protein CSALRGGNTEAFF.